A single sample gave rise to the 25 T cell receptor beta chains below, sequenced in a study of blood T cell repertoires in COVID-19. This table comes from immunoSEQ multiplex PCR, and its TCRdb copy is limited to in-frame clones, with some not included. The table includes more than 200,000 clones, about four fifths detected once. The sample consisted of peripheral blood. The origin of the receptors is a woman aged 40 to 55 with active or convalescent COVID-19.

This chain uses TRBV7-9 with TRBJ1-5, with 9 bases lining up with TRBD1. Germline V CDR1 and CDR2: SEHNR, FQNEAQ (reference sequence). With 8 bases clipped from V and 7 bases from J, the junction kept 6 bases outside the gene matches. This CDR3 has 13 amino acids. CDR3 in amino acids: CASAGQGNQPQHF. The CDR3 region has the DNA TGTGCCAGCGCGGGACAGGGTAACCAGCCCCAGCATTTT.

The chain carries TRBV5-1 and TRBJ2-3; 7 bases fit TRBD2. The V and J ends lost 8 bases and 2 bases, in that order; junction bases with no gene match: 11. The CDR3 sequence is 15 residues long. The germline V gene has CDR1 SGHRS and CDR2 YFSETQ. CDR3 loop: CASSRGTTSTDTQYF. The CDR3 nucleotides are TGCGCCAGTTCGCGTGGGACTACCTCCACAGATACGCAGTATTTT.

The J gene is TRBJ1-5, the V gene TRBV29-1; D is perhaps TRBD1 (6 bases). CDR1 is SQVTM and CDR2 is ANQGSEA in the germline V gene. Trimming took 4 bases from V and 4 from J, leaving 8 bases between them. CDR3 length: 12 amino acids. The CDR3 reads CSVGGPNQPQHF. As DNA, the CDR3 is TGCAGCGTTGGGGGGCCTAATCAGCCCCAGCATTTT.

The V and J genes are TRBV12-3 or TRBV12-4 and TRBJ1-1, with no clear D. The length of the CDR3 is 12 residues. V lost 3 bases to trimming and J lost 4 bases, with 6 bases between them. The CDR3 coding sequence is TGTGCCAGCAGTTTTCGGGTCACTGAAGCTTTCTTT. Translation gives CASSFRVTEAFF.

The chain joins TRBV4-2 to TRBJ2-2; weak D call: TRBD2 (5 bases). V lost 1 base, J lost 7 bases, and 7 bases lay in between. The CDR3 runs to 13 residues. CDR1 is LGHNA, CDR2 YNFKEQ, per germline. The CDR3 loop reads CASSQVEDGELFF. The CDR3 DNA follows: TGTGCCAGCAGCCAAGTGGAGGACGGGGAGCTGTTTTTT.

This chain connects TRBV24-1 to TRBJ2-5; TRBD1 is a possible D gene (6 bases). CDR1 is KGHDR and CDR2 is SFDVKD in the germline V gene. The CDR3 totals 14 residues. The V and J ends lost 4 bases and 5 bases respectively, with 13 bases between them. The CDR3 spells CATSEGRGGETQYF. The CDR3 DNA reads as TGTGCCACCAGTGAGGGCAGGGGTGGTGAGACCCAGTACTTC.

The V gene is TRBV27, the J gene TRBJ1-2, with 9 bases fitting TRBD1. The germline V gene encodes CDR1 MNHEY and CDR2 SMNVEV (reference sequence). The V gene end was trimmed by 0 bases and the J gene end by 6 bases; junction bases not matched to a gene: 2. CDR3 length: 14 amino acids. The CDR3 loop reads CASSLSTGGHGYTF. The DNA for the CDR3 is TGTGCCAGCAGTTTATCGACAGGGGGTCATGGCTACACCTTC.

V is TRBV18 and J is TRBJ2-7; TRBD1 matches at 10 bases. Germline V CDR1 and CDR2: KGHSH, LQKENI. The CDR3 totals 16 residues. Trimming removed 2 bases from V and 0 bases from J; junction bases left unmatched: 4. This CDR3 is CASSPSRQGASYEQYF. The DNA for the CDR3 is TGTGCCAGCTCACCATCGAGACAGGGGGCCTCCTACGAGCAGTACTTC. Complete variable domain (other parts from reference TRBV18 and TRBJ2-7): NAGVMQNPRHLVRRRGQEARLRCSPMKGHSHVYWYRQLPEEGLKFMVYLQKENIIDESGMPKERFSAEFPKEGPSILRIQQVVRGDSAAYFCASSPSRQGASYEQYFGPGTRLTVT.

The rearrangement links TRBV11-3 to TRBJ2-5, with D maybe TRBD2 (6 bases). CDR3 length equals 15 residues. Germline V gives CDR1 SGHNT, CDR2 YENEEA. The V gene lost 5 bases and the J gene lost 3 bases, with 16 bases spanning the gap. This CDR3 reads CASSLTGEAKETQYF. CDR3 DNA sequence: TGTGCCAGCAGCCTCACCGGGGAGGCTAAAGAGACCCAGTACTTC.

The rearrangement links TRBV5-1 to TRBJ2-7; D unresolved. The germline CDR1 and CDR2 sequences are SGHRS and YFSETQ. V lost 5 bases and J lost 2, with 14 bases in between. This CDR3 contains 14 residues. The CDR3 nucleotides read TGCGCCAGCAGTTATTCCACCTCGGCCTACGAGCAGTACTTC. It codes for CASSYSTSAYEQYF.

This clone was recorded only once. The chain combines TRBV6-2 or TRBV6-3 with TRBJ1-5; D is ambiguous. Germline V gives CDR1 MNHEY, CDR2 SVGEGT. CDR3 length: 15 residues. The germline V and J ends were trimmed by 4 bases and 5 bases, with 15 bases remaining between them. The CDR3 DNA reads TGTGCCAGCAGTTTATTTCGGTATGAATATCAGCCCCAGCATTTT. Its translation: CASSLFRYEYQPQHF.

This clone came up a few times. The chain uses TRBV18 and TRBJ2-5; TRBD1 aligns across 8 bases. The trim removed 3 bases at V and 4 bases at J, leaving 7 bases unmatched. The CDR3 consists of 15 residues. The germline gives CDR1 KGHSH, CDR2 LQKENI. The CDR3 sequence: CASSPKDRERETQYF. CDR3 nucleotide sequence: TGTGCCAGCTCACCCAAGGACAGGGAAAGAGAGACCCAGTACTTC.

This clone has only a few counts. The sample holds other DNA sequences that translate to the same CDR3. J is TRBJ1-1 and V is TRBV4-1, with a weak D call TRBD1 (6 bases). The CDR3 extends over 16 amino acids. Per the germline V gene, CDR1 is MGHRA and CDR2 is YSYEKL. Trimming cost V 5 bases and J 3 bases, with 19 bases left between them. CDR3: CASSYKDREGDTEAFF. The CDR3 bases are TGCGCCAGCAGCTATAAAGATAGGGAGGGGGACACTGAAGCTTTCTTT.

In DNA, the CDR3 is TGTGCCAGCAGCTTAGGAGCGGCGGGGGGGCCCTACAATGAGCAGTTCTTC. Its translation: CASSLGAAGGPYNEQFF. This sequence joins TRBV7-2 and TRBJ2-1, with TRBD2 matching 9 bases. Germline lookup yields CDR1 SGHTA and CDR2 FQGNSA. The CDR3 has 17 amino acids. With V trimmed by 1 base and J by 2 bases, 6 bases remained unmatched.

The CDR3 nucleotides are TGTGCCAGCAGCGTTAGCCCTGTTGCCTACAATGAGCAGTTCTTC. Amino acids: CASSVSPVAYNEQFF. The chain combines TRBV7-2 with TRBJ2-1; D not resolved. V lost 5 bases and J 2 bases, leaving 13 bases between the germline ends. From germline, CDR1 is SGHTA and CDR2 FQGNSA. The CDR3 sequence is 15 residues long.

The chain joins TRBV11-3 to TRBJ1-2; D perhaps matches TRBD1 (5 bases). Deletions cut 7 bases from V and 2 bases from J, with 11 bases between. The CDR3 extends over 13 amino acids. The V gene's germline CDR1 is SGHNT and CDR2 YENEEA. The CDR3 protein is CASTLGGNYGYTF. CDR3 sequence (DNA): TGTGCCAGCACCTTGGGGGGGAACTATGGCTACACCTTC. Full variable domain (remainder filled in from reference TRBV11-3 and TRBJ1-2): EAGVVQSPRYKIIEKKQPVAFWCNPISGHNTLYWYLQNLGQGPELLIRYENEEAVDDSQLPKDRFSAERLKGVDSTLKIQPAELGDSAVYLCASTLGGNYGYTFGSGTRLTVV.

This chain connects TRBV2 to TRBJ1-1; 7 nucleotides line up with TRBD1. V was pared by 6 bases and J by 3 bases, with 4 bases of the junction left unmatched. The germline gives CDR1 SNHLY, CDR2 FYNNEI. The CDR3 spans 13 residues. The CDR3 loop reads CASRRDRDTEAFF. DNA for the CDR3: TGTGCCAGCAGGCGCGACAGGGACACTGAAGCTTTCTTT.

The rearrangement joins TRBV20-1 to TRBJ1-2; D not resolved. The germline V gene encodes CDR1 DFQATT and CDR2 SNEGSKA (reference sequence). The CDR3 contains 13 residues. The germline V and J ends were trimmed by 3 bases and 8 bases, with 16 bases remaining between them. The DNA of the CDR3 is TGCAGTGCTAGTGGTTGGGAGGTCCCGGGCTACACCTTC. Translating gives CSASGWEVPGYTF.

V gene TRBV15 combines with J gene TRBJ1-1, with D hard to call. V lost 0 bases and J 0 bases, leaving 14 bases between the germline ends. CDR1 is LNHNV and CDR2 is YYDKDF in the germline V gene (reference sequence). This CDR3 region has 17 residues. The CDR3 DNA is TGTGCCACCAGCAGAGATAAAGAGGGTTTGATGAACACTGAAGCTTTCTTT. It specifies CATSRDKEGLMNTEAFF.

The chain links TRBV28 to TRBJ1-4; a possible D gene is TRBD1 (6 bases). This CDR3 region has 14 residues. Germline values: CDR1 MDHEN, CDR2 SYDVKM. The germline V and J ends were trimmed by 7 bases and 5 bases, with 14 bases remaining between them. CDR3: CASNLQGGNEKLFF. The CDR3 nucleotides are TGTGCCAGCAACTTACAGGGTGGGAATGAAAAACTGTTTTTT.

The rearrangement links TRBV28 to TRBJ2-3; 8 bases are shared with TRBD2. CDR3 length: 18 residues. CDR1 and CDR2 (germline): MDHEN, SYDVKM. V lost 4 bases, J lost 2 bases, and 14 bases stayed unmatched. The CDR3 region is CASSSPVLAGYYTDTQYF. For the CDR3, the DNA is TGTGCCAGCAGTTCCCCAGTTCTAGCGGGTTACTACACAGATACGCAGTATTTT.

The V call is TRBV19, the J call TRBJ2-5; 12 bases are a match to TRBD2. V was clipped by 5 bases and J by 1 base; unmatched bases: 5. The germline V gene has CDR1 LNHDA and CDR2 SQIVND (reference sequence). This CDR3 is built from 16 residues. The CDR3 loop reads CASSPETSGGQETQYF. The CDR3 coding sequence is TGTGCCAGTAGTCCCGAGACTAGCGGGGGCCAAGAGACCCAGTACTTC.

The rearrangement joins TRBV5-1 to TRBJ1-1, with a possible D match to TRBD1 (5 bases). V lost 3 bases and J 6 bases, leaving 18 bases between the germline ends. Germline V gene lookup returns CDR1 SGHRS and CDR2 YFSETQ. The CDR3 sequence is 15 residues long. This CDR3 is CASSSNPQVRPEAFF. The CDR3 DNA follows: TGCGCCAGCAGCTCCAATCCACAGGTCCGTCCTGAAGCTTTCTTT.

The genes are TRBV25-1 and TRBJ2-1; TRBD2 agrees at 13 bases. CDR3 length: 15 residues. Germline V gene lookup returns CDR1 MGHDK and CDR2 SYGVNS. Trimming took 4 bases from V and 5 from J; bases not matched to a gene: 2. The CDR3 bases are TGTGCCAGCAGTGGGGGACTAGCGGGGAACAATGAGCAGTTCTTC. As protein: CASSGGLAGNNEQFF.

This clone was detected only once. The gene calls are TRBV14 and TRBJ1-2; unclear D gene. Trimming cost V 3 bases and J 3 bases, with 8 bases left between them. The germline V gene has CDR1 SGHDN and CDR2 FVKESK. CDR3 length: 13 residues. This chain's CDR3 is CASSHEGYYGYTF. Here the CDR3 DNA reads TGTGCCAGCAGCCACGAGGGCTACTATGGCTACACCTTC.